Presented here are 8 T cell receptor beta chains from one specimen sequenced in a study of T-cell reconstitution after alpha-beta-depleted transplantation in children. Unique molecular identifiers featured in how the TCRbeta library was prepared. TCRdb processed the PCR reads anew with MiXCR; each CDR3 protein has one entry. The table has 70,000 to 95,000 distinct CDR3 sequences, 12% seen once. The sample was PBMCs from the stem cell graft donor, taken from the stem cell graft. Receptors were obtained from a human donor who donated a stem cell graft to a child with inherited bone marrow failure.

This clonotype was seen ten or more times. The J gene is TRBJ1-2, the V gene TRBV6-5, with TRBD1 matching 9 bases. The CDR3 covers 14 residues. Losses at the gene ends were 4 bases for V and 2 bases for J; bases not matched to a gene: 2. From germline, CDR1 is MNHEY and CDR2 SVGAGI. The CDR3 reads CASSSGTGNYGYTF. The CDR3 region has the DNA TGTGCCAGCAGTTCCGGGACAGGGAACTATGGCTACACCTTC.

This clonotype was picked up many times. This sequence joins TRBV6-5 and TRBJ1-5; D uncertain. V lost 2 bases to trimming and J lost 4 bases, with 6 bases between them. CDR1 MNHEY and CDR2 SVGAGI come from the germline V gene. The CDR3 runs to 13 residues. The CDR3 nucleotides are TGTGCCAGCAGTTACGCACAGAATCAGCCCCAGCATTTT. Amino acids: CASSYAQNQPQHF.

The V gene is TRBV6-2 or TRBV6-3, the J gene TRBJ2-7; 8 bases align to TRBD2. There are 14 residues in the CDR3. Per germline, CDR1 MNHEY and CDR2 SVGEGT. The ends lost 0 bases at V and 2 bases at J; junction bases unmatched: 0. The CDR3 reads CASSYSTSAYEQYF. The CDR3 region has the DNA TGTGCCAGCAGTTACTCGACTAGCGCCTACGAGCAGTACTTC.

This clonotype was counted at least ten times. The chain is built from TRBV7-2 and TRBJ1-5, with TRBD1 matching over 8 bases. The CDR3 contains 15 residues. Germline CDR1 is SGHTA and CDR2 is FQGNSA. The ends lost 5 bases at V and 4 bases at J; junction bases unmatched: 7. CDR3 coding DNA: TGTGCCAGCAGCATTTACGGGACAGGTAATCAGCCCCAGCATTTT. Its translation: CASSIYGTGNQPQHF.

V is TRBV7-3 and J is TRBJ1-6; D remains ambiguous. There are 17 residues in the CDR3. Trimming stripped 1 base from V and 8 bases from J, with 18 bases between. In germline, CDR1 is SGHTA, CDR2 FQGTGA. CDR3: CASSLRALALVDSPLHF. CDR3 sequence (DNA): TGTGCCAGCAGCTTAAGAGCTCTAGCCCTCGTTGATTCACCCCTCCACTTT.

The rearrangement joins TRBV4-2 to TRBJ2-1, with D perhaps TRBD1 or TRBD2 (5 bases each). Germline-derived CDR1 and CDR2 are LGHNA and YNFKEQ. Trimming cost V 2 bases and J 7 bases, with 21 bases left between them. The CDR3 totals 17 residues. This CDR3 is CASSQFSYLGPGNEQFF. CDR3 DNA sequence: TGTGCCAGCAGCCAATTCTCCTATTTGGGGCCGGGAAATGAGCAGTTCTTC.

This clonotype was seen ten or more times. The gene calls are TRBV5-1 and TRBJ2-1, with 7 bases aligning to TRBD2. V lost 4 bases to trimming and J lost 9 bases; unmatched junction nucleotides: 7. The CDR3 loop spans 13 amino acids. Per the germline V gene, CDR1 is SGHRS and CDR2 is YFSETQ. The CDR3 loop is CASSPTSRSEQFF. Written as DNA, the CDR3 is TGCGCCAGCAGCCCGACTAGCAGGTCTGAGCAGTTCTTC.

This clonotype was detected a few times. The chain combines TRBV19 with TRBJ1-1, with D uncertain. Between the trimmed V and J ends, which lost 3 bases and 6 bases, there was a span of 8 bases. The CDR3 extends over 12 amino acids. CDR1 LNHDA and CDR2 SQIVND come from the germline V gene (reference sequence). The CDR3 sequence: CASSIRGSEAFF. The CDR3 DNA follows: TGTGCCAGTAGTATTCGGGGTTCTGAAGCTTTCTTT.